A selection of T cell receptor beta chains follows, all from one sample in a study of blood T cell repertoires in COVID-19. Sequencing used immunoSEQ multiplex PCR; TCRdb keeps in-frame clones, though not all of them. The sample shows 85,000 to 90,000 clones, approximately 82% of them seen only once. Sequencing was performed on peripheral blood. These receptor sequences come from a woman of 80 years or more with acute or convalescent COVID-19. Each CDR3 is given with its conserved first and last residue. Fields, in order: V gene, J gene, CDR3 protein.

V: TRBV7-9
J: TRBJ2-7
CDR3: CASSSALGRGGLHEQYF

V: TRBV19
J: TRBJ1-3
CDR3: CASRAQGTGGGNTIYF

V: TRBV19
J: TRBJ1-2
CDR3: CASSIVRTPNYGYTF

V: TRBV28
J: TRBJ2-7
CDR3: CASSLEQGAHEQYF

V: TRBV2
J: TRBJ2-7
CDR3: CASSAKSYEQYF

V: TRBV3-1/TRBV3-2
J: TRBJ2-7
CDR3: CASSRAGFSYEQYF

V: TRBV5-6
J: TRBJ1-1
CDR3: CASTMEIRVFDTEAFF

V: TRBV19
J: TRBJ2-7
CDR3: CASSTPTYEQYF

V: TRBV15
J: TRBJ1-1
CDR3: CATSNPRQGDTEAFF

V: TRBV6-6
J: TRBJ2-7
CDR3: CASRIVYEQYF

V: TRBV7-2
J: TRBJ1-2
CDR3: CASARGGGEGYTF

V: TRBV3-1/TRBV3-2
J: TRBJ1-1
CDR3: CASSRVTGRTEAFF

V: TRBV28
J: TRBJ1-2
CDR3: CASSSQGGSGGGGYTF

V: TRBV12-5
J: TRBJ1-2
CDR3: CASGPGLGQGANYGYTF

V: TRBV19
J: TRBJ1-5
CDR3: CASSTRQKLQPQHF

V: TRBV7-2
J: TRBJ1-1
CDR3: CASTGGRRAVNTEAFF

V: TRBV27
J: TRBJ2-1
CDR3: CASSSLGLADNEQFF

V: TRBV19
J: TRBJ2-2
CDR3: CASNEDSYTGELFF

V: TRBV7-8
J: TRBJ2-7
CDR3: CASSPGTELRSYEQYF

V: TRBV7-2
J: TRBJ2-7
CDR3: CASSPRWDRGGSEQYF

V: TRBV28
J: TRBJ1-5
CDR3: CASSSSGVSNQPQHF

V: TRBV3-1/TRBV3-2
J: TRBJ2-2
CDR3: CASSQRGVGTGELFF

V: TRBV6-5
J: TRBJ1-1
CDR3: CASTQPGTGNTEAFF

V: TRBV6-5
J: TRBJ1-5
CDR3: CATHAGTGNNQPQHF

V: TRBV2
J: TRBJ1-4
CDR3: CASGRDRGLANEKLFF

V: TRBV6-4
J: TRBJ1-1
CDR3: CASSREANTEAFF

V: TRBV9
J: TRBJ2-3
CDR3: CASSGVSGAYTDTQYF

V: TRBV18
J: TRBJ2-3
CDR3: CASSGDWITDTQYF

V: TRBV6-1
J: TRBJ1-6
CDR3: CASSEANMGRRLTLHF

V: TRBV28
J: TRBJ1-6
CDR3: CASSSQGARPPLHF

V: TRBV19
J: TRBJ1-1
CDR3: CASSIDKDRSSTLNTEAFF

V: TRBV10-3
J: TRBJ2-3
CDR3: CATEPGLAGGLTDTQYF

V: TRBV10-3
J: TRBJ2-4
CDR3: CASHSGIAKNIQYF

V: TRBV5-4
J: TRBJ2-1
CDR3: CASSARTSGLYNEQFF

V: TRBV7-2
J: TRBJ1-2
CDR3: CASSQRYGYTF

V: TRBV7-2
J: TRBJ1-5
CDR3: CASSAGGFGNQPQHF

V: TRBV20-1
J: TRBJ2-7
CDR3: CSASLLAGTTYEQYF

V: TRBV19
J: TRBJ1-2
CDR3: CASLGQYYGYTF

V: TRBV11-1
J: TRBJ2-7
CDR3: CASSVAGTGGNEQYF

V: TRBV4-1
J: TRBJ1-5
CDR3: CASSQDGGVGSQPQHF

V: TRBV12-3/TRBV12-4
J: TRBJ1-4
CDR3: CASSFSTGKLFF

V: TRBV4-2
J: TRBJ2-1
CDR3: CASSDASPTGIYNEQFF

V: TRBV5-1
J: TRBJ2-5
CDR3: CASSLNTGTGVGETQYF

V: TRBV7-9
J: TRBJ1-5
CDR3: CASSPLTGDNQPQHF

V: TRBV28
J: TRBJ1-1
CDR3: CASSLAGLSTEAFF

V: TRBV4-1
J: TRBJ2-1
CDR3: CASSQESSGVNEQFF

V: TRBV6-5
J: TRBJ1-2
CDR3: CASSRSTGNYGYTF

V: TRBV5-1
J: TRBJ2-5
CDR3: CASSLQTSGQETQYF

V: TRBV6-5
J: TRBJ2-7
CDR3: CASSPGGRGYEQYF

V: TRBV27
J: TRBJ2-3
CDR3: CASSHGQGEADTQYF

V: TRBV7-9
J: TRBJ1-3
CDR3: CASSFSGTGVGNTIYF

V: TRBV6-5
J: TRBJ2-3
CDR3: CAIRGGNTQYF